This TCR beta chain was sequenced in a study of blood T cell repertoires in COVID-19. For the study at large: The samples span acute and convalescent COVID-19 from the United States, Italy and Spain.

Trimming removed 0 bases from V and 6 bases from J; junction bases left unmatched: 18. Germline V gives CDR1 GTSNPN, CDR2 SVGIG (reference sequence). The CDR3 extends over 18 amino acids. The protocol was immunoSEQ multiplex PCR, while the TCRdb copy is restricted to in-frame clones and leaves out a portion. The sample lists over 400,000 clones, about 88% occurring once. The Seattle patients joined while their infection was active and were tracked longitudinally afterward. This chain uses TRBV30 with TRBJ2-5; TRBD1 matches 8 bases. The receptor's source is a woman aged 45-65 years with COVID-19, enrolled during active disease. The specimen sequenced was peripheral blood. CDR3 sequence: CAWSVPFRGREPAKTQYF. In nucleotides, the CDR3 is TGTGCCTGGAGTGTACCCTTCAGGGGGCGCGAACCGGCGAAGACCCAGTACTTC.